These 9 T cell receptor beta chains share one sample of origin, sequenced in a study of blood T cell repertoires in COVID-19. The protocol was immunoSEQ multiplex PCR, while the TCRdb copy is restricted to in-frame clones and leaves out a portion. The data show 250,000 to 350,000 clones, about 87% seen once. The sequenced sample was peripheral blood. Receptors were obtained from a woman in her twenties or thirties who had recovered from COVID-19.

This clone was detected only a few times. The CDR3 here is CASRSYTALGNEQYF. The CDR3 DNA is TGTGCCAGCCGATCATATACTGCGTTGGGCAACGAGCAGTACTTC. The V call is TRBV28, the J call TRBJ2-7; D unclear. This CDR3 has 15 amino acids. Trimming removed 8 bases at V and 5 bases at J, with 22 bases between. Germline V gene sequence: CDR1 MDHEN, CDR2 SYDVKM.

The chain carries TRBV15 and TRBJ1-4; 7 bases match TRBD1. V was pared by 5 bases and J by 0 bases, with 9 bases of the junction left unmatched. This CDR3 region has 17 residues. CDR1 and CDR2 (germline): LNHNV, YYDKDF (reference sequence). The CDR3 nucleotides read TGTGCCACCAGCGAGTCCGGGACAGAGGCAACTAATGAAAAACTGTTTTTT. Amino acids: CATSESGTEATNEKLFF.

The CDR3 region is CASSQGTGQSNQPQHF. In nucleotides, the CDR3 is TGTGCCAGCAGCCAAGGGACCGGACAGAGCAATCAGCCCCAGCATTTT. V and J are TRBV4-2 and TRBJ1-5, with a weak D call TRBD1 (6 bases). The CDR3 contains 16 residues. With 1 base removed from V and 1 base from J, the gap between germline ends came to 11 bases. Germline CDR1 LGHNA, CDR2 YNFKEQ.

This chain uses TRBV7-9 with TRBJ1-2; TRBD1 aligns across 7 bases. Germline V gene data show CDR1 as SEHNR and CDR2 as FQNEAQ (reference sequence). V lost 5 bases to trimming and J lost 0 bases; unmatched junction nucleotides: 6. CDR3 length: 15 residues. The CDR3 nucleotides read TGTGCCAGCAGCCTTCCGGGACAGTCTAACTATGGCTACACCTTC. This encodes CASSLPGQSNYGYTF.

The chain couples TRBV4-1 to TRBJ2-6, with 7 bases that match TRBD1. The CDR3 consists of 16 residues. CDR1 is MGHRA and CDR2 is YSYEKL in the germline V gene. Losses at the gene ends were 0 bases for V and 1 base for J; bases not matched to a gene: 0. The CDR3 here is CASSQEQGSGANVLTF. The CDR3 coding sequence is TGCGCCAGCAGCCAAGAACAGGGGTCTGGGGCCAACGTCCTGACTTTC.

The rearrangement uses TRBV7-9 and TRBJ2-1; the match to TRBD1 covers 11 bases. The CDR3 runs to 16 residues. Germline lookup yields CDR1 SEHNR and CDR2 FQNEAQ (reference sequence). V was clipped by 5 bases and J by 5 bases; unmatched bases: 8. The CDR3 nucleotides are TGTGCCAGCAGCCGCCTGGGACAGGGGGTTAACAATGAGCAGTTCTTC. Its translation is CASSRLGQGVNNEQFF.

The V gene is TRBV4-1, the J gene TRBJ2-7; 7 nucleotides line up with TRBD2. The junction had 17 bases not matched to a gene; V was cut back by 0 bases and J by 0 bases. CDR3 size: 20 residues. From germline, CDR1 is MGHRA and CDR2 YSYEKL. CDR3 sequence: CASSQDQELWEGGYSYEQYF. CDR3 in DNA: TGCGCCAGCAGCCAAGATCAGGAGTTATGGGAGGGAGGGTACTCCTACGAGCAGTACTTC.

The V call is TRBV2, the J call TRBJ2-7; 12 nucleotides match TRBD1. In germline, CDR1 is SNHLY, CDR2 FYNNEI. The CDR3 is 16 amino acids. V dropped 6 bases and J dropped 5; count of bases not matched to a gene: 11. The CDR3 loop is CASRDEGQGARHEQYF. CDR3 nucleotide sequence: TGTGCCAGCAGGGATGAGGGACAGGGGGCACGGCACGAGCAGTACTTC.

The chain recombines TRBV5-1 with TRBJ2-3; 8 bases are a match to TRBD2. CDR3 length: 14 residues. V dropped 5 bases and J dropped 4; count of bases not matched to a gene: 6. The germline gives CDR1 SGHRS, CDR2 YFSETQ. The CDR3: CASRENGGADTQYF. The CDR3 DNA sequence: TGCGCCAGCAGGGAAAACGGGGGGGCAGATACGCAGTATTTT.